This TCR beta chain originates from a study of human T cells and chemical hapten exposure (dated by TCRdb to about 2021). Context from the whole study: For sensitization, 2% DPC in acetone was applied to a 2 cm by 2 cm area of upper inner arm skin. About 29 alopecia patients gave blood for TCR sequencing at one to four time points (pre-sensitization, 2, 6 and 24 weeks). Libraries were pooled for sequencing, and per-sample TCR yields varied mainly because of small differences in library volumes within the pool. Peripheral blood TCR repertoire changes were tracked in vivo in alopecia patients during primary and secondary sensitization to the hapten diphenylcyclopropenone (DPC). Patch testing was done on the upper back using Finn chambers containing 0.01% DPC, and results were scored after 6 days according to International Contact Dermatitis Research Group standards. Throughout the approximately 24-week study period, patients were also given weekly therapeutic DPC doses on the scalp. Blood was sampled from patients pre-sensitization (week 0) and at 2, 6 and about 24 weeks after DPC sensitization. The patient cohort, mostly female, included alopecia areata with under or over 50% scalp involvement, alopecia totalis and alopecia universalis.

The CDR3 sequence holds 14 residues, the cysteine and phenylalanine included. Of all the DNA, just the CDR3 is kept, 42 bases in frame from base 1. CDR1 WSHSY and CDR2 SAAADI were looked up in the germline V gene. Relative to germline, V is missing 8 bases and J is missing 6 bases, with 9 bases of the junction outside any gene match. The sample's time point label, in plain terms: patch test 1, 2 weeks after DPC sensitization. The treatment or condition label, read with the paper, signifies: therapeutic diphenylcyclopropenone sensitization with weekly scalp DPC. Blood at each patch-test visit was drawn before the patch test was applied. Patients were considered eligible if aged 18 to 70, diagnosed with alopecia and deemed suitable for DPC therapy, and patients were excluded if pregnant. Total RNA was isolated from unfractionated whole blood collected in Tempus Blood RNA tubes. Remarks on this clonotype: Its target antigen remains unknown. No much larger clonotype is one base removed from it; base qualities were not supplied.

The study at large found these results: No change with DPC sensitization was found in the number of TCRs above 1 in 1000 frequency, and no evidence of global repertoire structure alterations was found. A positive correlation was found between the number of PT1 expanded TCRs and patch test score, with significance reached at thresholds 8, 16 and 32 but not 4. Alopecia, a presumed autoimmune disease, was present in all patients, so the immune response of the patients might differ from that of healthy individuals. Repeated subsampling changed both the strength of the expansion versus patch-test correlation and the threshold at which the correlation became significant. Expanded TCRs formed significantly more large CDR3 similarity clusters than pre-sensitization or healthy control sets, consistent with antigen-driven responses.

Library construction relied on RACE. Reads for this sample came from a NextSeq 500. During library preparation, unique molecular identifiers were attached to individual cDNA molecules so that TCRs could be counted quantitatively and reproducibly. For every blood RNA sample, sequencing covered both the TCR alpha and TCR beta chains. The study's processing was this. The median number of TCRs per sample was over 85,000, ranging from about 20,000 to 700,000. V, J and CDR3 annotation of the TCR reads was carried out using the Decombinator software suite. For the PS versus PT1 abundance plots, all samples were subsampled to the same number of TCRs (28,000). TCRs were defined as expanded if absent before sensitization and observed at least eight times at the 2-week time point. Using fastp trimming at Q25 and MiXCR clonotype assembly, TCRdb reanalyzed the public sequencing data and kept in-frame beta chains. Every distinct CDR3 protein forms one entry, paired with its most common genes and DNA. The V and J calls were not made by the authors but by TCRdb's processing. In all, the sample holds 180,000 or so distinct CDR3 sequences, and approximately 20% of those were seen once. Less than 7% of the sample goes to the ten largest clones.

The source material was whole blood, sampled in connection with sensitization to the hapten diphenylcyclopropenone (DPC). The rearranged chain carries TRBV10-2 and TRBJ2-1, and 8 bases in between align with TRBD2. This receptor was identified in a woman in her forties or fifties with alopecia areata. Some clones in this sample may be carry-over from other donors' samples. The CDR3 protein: CASSGTSVGNEQFF. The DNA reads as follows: TGCGCCAGCTCTGGGACTAGTGTAGGCAATGAGCAGTTCTTC.